A single sample gave rise to the 10 T cell receptor beta chains below, sequenced in a study of cytomegalovirus exposure and HLA in healthy donors. The PCR employed 60 Vbeta primers together with 13 Jbeta primers. This table comes from immunoSEQ multiplex PCR, and its TCRdb copy is limited to in-frame clones, with some not included. The sample includes almost 200,000 clones, roughly four fifths of them seen just once. Sequencing was carried out using PBMCs. The receptors shown here come from a man in his thirties or forties in good health and CMV-seronegative.

This clone was counted only a few times. The CDR3 DNA reads TGCAGCGTCTCCCGGGACAGGGGGTACGAGCAGTACTTC. Its protein product is CSVSRDRGYEQYF. The chain is built from TRBV29-1 and TRBJ2-7, with TRBD1 identical over 11 bases. V lost 6 bases and J lost 4; bases outside the gene matches: 5. CDR3 size: 13 residues. The germline V gene encodes CDR1 SQVTM and CDR2 ANQGSEA.

This clone was seen just once. The chain joins TRBV19 to TRBJ2-1; D might be TRBD1 (6 bases). With 8 bases removed from V and 4 bases from J, the gap between germline ends came to 18 bases. This CDR3 is 15 amino acids long. Germline CDR1 and CDR2: LNHDA and SQIVND (reference sequence). The CDR3 loop reads CASGYWGLGYNEQFF. In nucleotides, the CDR3 is TGTGCCAGTGGCTATTGGGGGCTGGGTTACAATGAGCAGTTCTTC.

The CDR3: CASSPSGMTSYEQYF. The DNA for the CDR3 is TGTGCCAGCAGTCCTAGCGGGATGACGTCCTACGAGCAGTACTTC. The chain joins TRBV27 to TRBJ2-7; 9 nucleotides line up with TRBD2. After removal of 5 bases from V and 1 base from J, the junction contained 6 bases not matched to a gene. The CDR3 runs 15 residues. Germline loops: CDR1 MNHEY, CDR2 SMNVEV (reference sequence).

This chain uses TRBV28 with TRBJ1-1; maybe TRBD1 (6 bases). V lost 1 base to trimming and J lost 5 bases, with 11 bases between them. The CDR3 runs to 14 residues. Germline assignment: CDR1 MDHEN and CDR2 SYDVKM. In nucleotides, the CDR3 is TGTGCCAGCAGTTTATCTACAGGGCTTACTGAAGCTTTCTTT. Translating gives CASSLSTGLTEAFF. Looking up the rest from reference TRBV28 and TRBJ1-1 gives the full variable domain: DVKVTQSSRYLVKRTGEKVFLECVQDMDHENMFWYRQDPGLGLRLIYFSYDVKMKEKGDIPEGYSVSREKKERFSLILESASTNQTSMYLCASSLSTGLTEAFFGQGTRLTVV.

This clone was detected only a few times. The J gene is TRBJ2-3, the V gene TRBV2; D not resolved. The V and J ends lost 4 bases and 0 bases respectively, with 11 bases between them. Per germline, CDR1 SNHLY and CDR2 FYNNEI. This CDR3 comprises 15 residues. CDR3 nucleotide sequence: TGTGCCAGCAGTGGAGGTGCGGCTAGCACAGATACGCAGTATTTT. Encoded protein: CASSGGAASTDTQYF.

The V gene is TRBV6-5, the J gene TRBJ1-2; 7 nucleotides agree with TRBD1. The germline CDR1 and CDR2 sequences are MNHEY and SVGAGI. V lost 7 bases and J lost 4; bases outside the gene matches: 6. The CDR3 covers 13 residues. The CDR3 sequence: CASTPTGTYGYTF. Here the CDR3 DNA reads TGTGCCAGCACCCCGACAGGGACCTATGGCTACACCTTC.

Points on this clone: The sample has other DNA sequences that encode this CDR3 too. The chain combines TRBV30 with TRBJ2-7; no firm D call. The V and J ends lost 2 bases and 1 base respectively, with 6 bases between them. In germline, CDR1 is GTSNPN, CDR2 SVGIG (reference sequence). This CDR3 spans 12 amino acids. This CDR3 reads CAWSPSSYEQYF. The CDR3 DNA reads TGTGCCTGGAGTCCTAGTTCCTACGAGCAGTACTTC.

This clone was seen just once. This chain's CDR3 is CASSQRQGREKLFF. CDR3 sequence (DNA): TGTGCCAGCAGCCAGAGACAGGGGCGTGAAAAACTGTTTTTT. V and J are TRBV4-2 and TRBJ1-4; 8 bases map to TRBD1. The CDR3 consists of 14 residues. Germline CDR1 is LGHNA and CDR2 is YNFKEQ. Unmatched junction bases numbered 4, after V lost 3 bases and J lost 7 bases.

The chain employs TRBV28 and TRBJ1-2; TRBD1 might be the D (5 bases). The CDR3 length is 13 residues. Trimming shortened V by 4 bases and J by 6 bases, and 12 bases separated the two germline ends. CDR1 and CDR2 from the germline V gene are MDHEN and SYDVKM. CDR3 residues: CASSSLDSNGYTF. The CDR3, as DNA: TGTGCCAGCAGTTCCCTCGACAGTAATGGCTACACCTTC.

The chain combines TRBV11-2 with TRBJ1-1, with TRBD1 as a possible D gene (6 bases). Trimming took 5 bases from V and 1 from J, leaving 14 bases between them. The CDR3 covers 15 residues. Looked up from germline, CDR1 is SGHAT and CDR2 is FQNNGV. The CDR3 region is CASSRGQMRNTEAFF. Here the CDR3 DNA reads TGTGCCAGCAGCAGAGGACAGATGCGGAACACTGAAGCTTTCTTT.